Presented here are 18 T cell receptor beta chains from one specimen sequenced in a study of blood T cell repertoires in COVID-19. Here immunoSEQ multiplex PCR was the method, and the copy in TCRdb shows in-frame clones only, minus some. The sample includes 95,000 to 130,000 clones, around nine tenths of them seen just once. Sequences were obtained from peripheral blood. The receptors originated from a human donor with active COVID-19. The donor label of this sample is uncertain.

This chain joins TRBV10-3 and TRBJ2-2, with 10 nucleotides matching TRBD1. The J segment lost 4 bases and the V segment lost 5 bases, leaving 7 bases of the junction unmatched. This CDR3 spans 16 amino acids. Germline V gene sequence: CDR1 ENHRY, CDR2 SYGVKD. The CDR3 DNA reads as TGTGCCATCAGTCCAGGAGGGACAGGGGTCACCGGGGAGCTGTTTTTT. Its protein is CAISPGGTGVTGELFF.

To note about this clone: Compared with germline, one end of the junction differs, possibly owing to a read error. The V call is TRBV28, the J call TRBJ1-4; TRBD1 matches at 9 bases. The CDR3 loop spans 16 amino acids. Germline loops: CDR1 MDHEN, CDR2 SYDVKM. The DNA for the CDR3 is TGTGCCAGCAGTTTATTAGGGGGACAGGGCCAAGACAAACAGTTTTTT. This sequence encodes CASSLLGGQGQDKQFF.

The CDR3 DNA sequence: TGTGCCAGCAGTAGGGACAGCTATTACAATGAGCAGTTCTTC. It yields the protein CASSRDSYYNEQFF. The rearrangement links TRBV9 to TRBJ2-1; the match to TRBD1 covers 7 bases. Germline V gene data show CDR1 as SGDLS and CDR2 as YYNGEE. This CDR3 is 14 amino acids long. The V gene end was trimmed by 5 bases and the J gene end by 4 bases; junction bases not matched to a gene: 6.

This clone was detected only once. The V gene is TRBV18, the J gene TRBJ1-1; 10 nucleotides match TRBD1. Germline V gene lookup returns CDR1 KGHSH and CDR2 LQKENI. This CDR3 region has 16 residues. With 5 bases clipped from V and 1 base from J, the junction kept 7 bases outside the gene matches. The CDR3 reads CASSSLGQGGNTEAFF. In DNA form, the CDR3 reads TGTGCCAGCTCATCCCTCGGACAGGGGGGGAACACTGAAGCTTTCTTT.

The chain employs TRBV7-6 and TRBJ2-1; 7 bases fit TRBD1. The germline CDR1 and CDR2 sequences are SGHVS and FNYEAQ. V gave up 5 bases and J gave up 3 bases; unmatched junction bases: 10. The CDR3 contains 16 residues. DNA of the CDR3: TGTGCCAGCAGCCCCAGACAGGGAGAAAGCTACAATGAGCAGTTCTTC. It translates to CASSPRQGESYNEQFF. Variable domain in full (rest from reference TRBV7-6 and TRBJ2-1): GAGVSQSPRYKVTKRGQDVALRCDPISGHVSLYWYRQALGQGPEFLTYFNYEAQQDKSGLPNDRFSAERPEGSISTLTIQRTEQRDSAMYRCASSPRQGESYNEQFFGPGTRLTVL.

The chain combines TRBV29-1 with TRBJ2-1, with D perhaps TRBD1 (6 bases). CDR1 and CDR2 (germline): SQVTM, ANQGSEA. Deletions cut 6 bases from V and 1 base from J, with 10 bases between. The length of the CDR3 is 13 residues. CDR3 DNA: TGCAGCGTGGACAGTGTATCCTACAATGAGCAGTTCTTC. Residues: CSVDSVSYNEQFF.

The chain combines TRBV7-3 with TRBJ2-7; the match to TRBD2 covers 7 bases. Germline V lookup: CDR1 SGHTA, CDR2 FQGTGA. The V gene end was trimmed by 1 base and the J gene end by 4 bases; junction bases not matched to a gene: 7. The CDR3 has 15 amino acids. The CDR3 DNA is TGTGCCAGCAGCTTAATTGCGGGGGAACTTTACGAGCAGTACTTC. This codes for CASSLIAGELYEQYF.

This chain joins TRBV11-2 and TRBJ2-1, with 8 bases identical to TRBD2. The germline CDR1 and CDR2 sequences are SGHAT and FQNNGV. Trimming took 5 bases from V and 5 from J; bases not matched to a gene: 8. The CDR3 contains 15 residues. The CDR3 DNA follows: TGTGCCAGCAGCCCTATGCGGGGGGTTAACAATGAGCAGTTCTTC. This codes for CASSPMRGVNNEQFF.

This clone has just a few counts. This chain uses TRBV29-1 with TRBJ1-2, with a tentative D call TRBD1 (5 bases). V was trimmed by 6 bases and J by 2 bases, leaving 16 bases between them. The CDR3 sequence is 14 residues long. The germline gives CDR1 SQVTM, CDR2 ANQGSEA. The CDR3 sequence: CSVTDSAGNYGYTF. In nucleotides, the CDR3 is TGCAGCGTCACAGACAGTGCAGGGAACTATGGCTACACCTTC.

The rearrangement links TRBV7-9 to TRBJ1-1, with a possible D match to TRBD1 (6 bases). The germline gives CDR1 SEHNR, CDR2 FQNEAQ (reference sequence). Between the trimmed V and J ends, which lost 2 bases and 3 bases, there was a span of 10 bases. The CDR3 extends over 14 amino acids. The CDR3 DNA sequence: TGTGCCAGCAGCTTACGGGGACACTACACTGAAGCTTTCTTT. Its translation is CASSLRGHYTEAFF.

This clone was seen a few times. V gene TRBV11-2 combines with J gene TRBJ1-1, with D possibly being TRBD1 (6 bases). The germline V and J ends were trimmed by 4 bases and 6 bases, with 12 bases remaining between them. The CDR3 consists of 13 residues. Germline CDR1 SGHAT, CDR2 FQNNGV. The CDR3 sequence is CASSSQGSAEAFF. CDR3 nucleotide sequence: TGTGCCAGCAGCTCCCAGGGGTCGGCTGAAGCTTTCTTT.

V gene TRBV6-6 combines with J gene TRBJ1-5; D not resolved. The germline CDR1 and CDR2 sequences are MNHNY and SVGAGI (reference sequence). The length of the CDR3 is 13 residues. Trimming took 7 bases from V and 4 from J, leaving 11 bases between them. The CDR3 coding sequence is TGTGCCAGCACCCCGGGAGGAAATCAGCCCCAGCATTTT. This encodes CASTPGGNQPQHF.

The chain couples TRBV6-6 to TRBJ1-2; D is undetermined. The CDR3 runs 16 residues. Germline CDR1 is MNHNY and CDR2 is SVGAGI (reference sequence). This chain's CDR3 is CATSYPGVRANYGYTF. In DNA, the CDR3 is TGTGCAACCAGCTATCCCGGGGTTAGGGCTAACTATGGCTACACCTTC.

This clone was picked up a small number of times. The genes are TRBV2 and TRBJ1-5; TRBD1 agrees at 8 bases. The CDR3 covers 14 residues. In germline, CDR1 is SNHLY, CDR2 FYNNEI. V gave up 5 bases and J gave up 3 bases; unmatched junction bases: 3. The CDR3 protein is CASSRQGINQPQHF. The CDR3 region has the DNA TGTGCCAGCAGTAGACAGGGGATCAATCAGCCCCAGCATTTT.

This chain links TRBV2 with TRBJ1-3; TRBD1 aligns across 7 bases. The length of the CDR3 is 15 residues. V shed 6 bases, J shed 0 bases, and the junction held 5 bases outside the gene matches. Per the germline V gene, CDR1 is SNHLY and CDR2 is FYNNEI. The CDR3 sequence is CASRGQQYSGNTIYF. The CDR3 DNA follows: TGTGCCAGCAGGGGACAGCAGTACTCTGGAAACACCATATATTTT. Full variable domain (rest looked up from reference TRBV2 and TRBJ1-3): EPEVTQTPSHQVTQMGQEVILRCVPISNHLYFYWYRQILGQKVEFLVSFYNNEISEKSEIFDDQFSVERPDGSNFTLKIRSTKLEDSAMYFCASRGQQYSGNTIYFGEGSWLTVV.

The chain has TRBV7-8 and TRBJ2-3; D is unclear. V lost 6 bases, J lost 0 bases, and 10 bases lay in between. This CDR3 is 14 amino acids long. Germline values: CDR1 SGHVS, CDR2 FQNEAQ. DNA for the CDR3: TGTGCCAGCAGGAGAAGTCCTAGCACAGATACGCAGTATTTT. As protein: CASRRSPSTDTQYF.

This clone was detected once. The rearrangement uses TRBV19 and TRBJ2-2; 13 bases match TRBD2. V was pared by 5 bases and J by 0 bases, with 6 bases of the junction left unmatched. Germline CDR1 reads LNHDA; CDR2 reads SQIVND (reference sequence). The CDR3 has 18 residues. The CDR3 is CASSRSGLAGTNTGELFF. In nucleotides, the CDR3 is TGTGCCAGTAGTCGATCGGGACTAGCGGGGACGAACACCGGGGAGCTGTTTTTT.

The rearrangement joins TRBV4-3 to TRBJ2-2; D not certain. The CDR3 sequence is 15 residues long. Germline V CDR1 and CDR2: LGHNA, YSLEER. Trimming stripped 5 bases from V and 1 base from J, with 11 bases between. The CDR3 nucleotides read TGCGCCAGCAGCTCCCTCGCAGTGAACACCGGGGAGCTGTTTTTT. Its translation is CASSSLAVNTGELFF.